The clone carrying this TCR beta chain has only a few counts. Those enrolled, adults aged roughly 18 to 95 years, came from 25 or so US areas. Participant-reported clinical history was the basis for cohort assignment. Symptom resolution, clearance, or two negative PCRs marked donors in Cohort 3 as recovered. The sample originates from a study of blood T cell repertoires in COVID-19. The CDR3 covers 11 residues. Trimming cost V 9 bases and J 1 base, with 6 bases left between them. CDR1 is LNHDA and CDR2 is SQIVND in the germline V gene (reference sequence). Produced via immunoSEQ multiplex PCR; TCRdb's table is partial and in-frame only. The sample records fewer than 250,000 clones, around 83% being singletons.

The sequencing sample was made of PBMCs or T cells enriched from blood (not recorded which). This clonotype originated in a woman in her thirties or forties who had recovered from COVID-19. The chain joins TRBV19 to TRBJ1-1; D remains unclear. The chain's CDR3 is CASRRNTEAFF. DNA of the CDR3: TGTGCCAGCCGGAGGAACACTGAAGCTTTCTTT.